This T cell receptor beta chain was sequenced for a study of blood T cell repertoires in COVID-19. Turning to the study itself: The United States, Italy and Spain provided the acute and convalescent COVID-19 samples. Sample material is recorded as cDNA or gDNA derived from T cells, B-cell-depleted T cells, or PBMCs.

Here immunoSEQ multiplex PCR was the method, and the copy in TCRdb shows in-frame clones only, minus some. Of around 140,000 clones in the sample, about 89% were seen once. Cohort 3 donors were reported recovered after two negative PCRs, clearance, or symptom resolution. Trimming removed 0 bases from V and 7 bases from J, with 9 bases in between. Germline assignment: CDR1 MNHEY and CDR2 SVGAGI. The CDR3 spans 13 residues. The rearrangement joins TRBV6-5 to TRBJ2-5; possibly TRBD1 for D (7 bases). Sequenced: PBMCs or T cells enriched from blood (not recorded which). This TCR derives from a man aged 60 to 69 who had recovered from COVID-19. CDR3 sequence reads: CASSYSQGGTQYF. The CDR3 bases are TGTGCCAGCAGTTACTCGCAGGGGGGGACCCAGTACTTC.